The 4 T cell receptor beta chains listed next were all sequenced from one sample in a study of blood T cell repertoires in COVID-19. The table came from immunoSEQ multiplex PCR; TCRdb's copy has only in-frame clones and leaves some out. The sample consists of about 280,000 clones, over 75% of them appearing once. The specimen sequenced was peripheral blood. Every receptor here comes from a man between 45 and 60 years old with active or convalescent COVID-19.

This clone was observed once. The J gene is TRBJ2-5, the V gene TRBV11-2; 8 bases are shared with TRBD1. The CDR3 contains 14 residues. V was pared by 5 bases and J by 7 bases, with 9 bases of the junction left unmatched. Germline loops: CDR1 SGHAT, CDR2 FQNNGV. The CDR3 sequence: CASSQGADEGTQYF. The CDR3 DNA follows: TGTGCCAGCAGCCAGGGGGCCGATGAGGGGACCCAGTACTTC.

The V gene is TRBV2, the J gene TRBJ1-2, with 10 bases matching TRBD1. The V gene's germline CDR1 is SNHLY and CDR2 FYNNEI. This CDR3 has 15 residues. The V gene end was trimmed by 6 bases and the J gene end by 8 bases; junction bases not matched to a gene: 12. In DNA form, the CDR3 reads TGTGCCAGCAGGCCCGGGACAGGGGACCTTGGGGGCTACACCTTC. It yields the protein CASRPGTGDLGGYTF.

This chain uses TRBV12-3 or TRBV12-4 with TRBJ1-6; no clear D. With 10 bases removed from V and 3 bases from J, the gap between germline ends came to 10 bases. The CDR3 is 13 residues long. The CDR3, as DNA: TGTGCCACCTCCCGGGACTATAATTCACCCCTCCACTTT. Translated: CATSRDYNSPLHF.

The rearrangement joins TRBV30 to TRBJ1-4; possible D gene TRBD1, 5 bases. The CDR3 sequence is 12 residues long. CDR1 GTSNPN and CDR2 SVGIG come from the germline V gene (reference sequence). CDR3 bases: TGTGCTCGAGGCGGGGGGGATGAAAAACTGTTTTTT. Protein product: CARGGGDEKLFF.